This T cell receptor beta chain was sequenced in a study of beta chain features in type 1 diabetes. Study-wide context: Examination covered some 110,000,000 sorted cells spanning all samples.

In this sample, this clone turned up a few times. Its antigen is unknown. The study's findings and limits: Patients with Type 1 diabetes showed moderately but significantly shorter TCRB CDR3s in all four CD4+ subsets.

The investigators reverse transcribed all of the isolated RNA, so they sequenced expressed TCRB transcripts. Libraries were prepared by immunoSEQ multiplex PCR; TCRdb keeps only in-frame clonotypes and omits some of them. Found here are a few hundred thousand clones, roughly an eighth of them singletons; the top ten hold 0.017%. There are 14 residues in the CDR3. V lost 2 bases to trimming and J lost 2 bases, with 10 bases between them. Germline V gene lookup returns CDR1 SEHNR and CDR2 FQNEAQ (reference sequence). Material: naive CD4+ T cells from blood. The source is a man younger than 40 with type 1 diabetes. The chain has TRBV7-9 and TRBJ2-7; no clear D. The CDR3 sequence: CASSLLGRAYEQYF. DNA for the CDR3: TGTGCCAGCAGCTTATTGGGCAGAGCCTACGAGCAGTACTTC.